Listed below are T cell receptor beta chains from one sample, sequenced in a study of technical replicates of blood from a few donors. Generated by immunoSEQ multiplex PCR, the TCRdb table keeps only in-frame clones and is missing some. The data contain about 97,000 clones, approximately 96% of them singletons. Sequencing was performed on T cells isolated from PBMCs. The receptors here all came from a human donor in good health. CDR3s include the opening cysteine and the closing phenylalanine or tryptophan. A D gene is named only where the DNA matches it firmly. Not every row has a clone size; where given, it reads once, few, many or a size class.

TRBV6-5,-,-,TRBJ1-3,CASSYSRSSGNTIYF,TGTGCCAGCAGTTACTCGAGGTCCTCTGGAAACACCATATATTTT
TRBV11-3,TRBD2,-,TRBJ2-2,CASSPRLAGATGELFF,TGTGCCAGCAGCCCAAGACTAGCGGGGGCCACCGGGGAGCTGTTTTTT
TRBV14,-,-,TRBJ2-5,CASSQLPGLGETQYF,TGTGCCAGCAGCCAACTCCCGGGACTGGGGGAGACCCAGTACTTC
TRBV27,TRBD1,-,TRBJ1-2,CASSAQGEVYGYTF,TGTGCCAGCAGTGCGCAGGGGGAGGTCTATGGCTACACCTTC
TRBV6-5,TRBD2,-,TRBJ2-3,CASSTSGGSDTQYF,TGTGCCAGCAGTACTAGCGGGGGGTCAGATACGCAGTATTTT
TRBV5-1,TRBD2,-,TRBJ2-5,CASSGSGGARETQYF,TGCGCCAGCAGCGGTAGCGGGGGGGCCCGAGAGACCCAGTACTTC
TRBV5-1,-,-,TRBJ2-1,CASSLEVRGHREQFF,TGCGCCAGCAGCTTGGAGGTCAGGGGTCACAGGGAGCAGTTCTTC
TRBV7-8,TRBD1,-,TRBJ1-4,CASSFGQGAATNEKLFF,TGTGCCAGCAGCTTCGGACAGGGGGCTGCAACTAATGAAAAACTGTTTTTT
TRBV4-1,TRBD2,-,TRBJ2-7,CASSQVRLAGTFLSYEQYF,TGCGCCAGCAGCCAAGTTAGACTAGCGGGAACGTTTTTATCCTACGAGCAGTACTTC
TRBV4-1,-,-,TRBJ1-1,CASSQDGGEEAFF,TGCGCCAGCAGCCAAGACGGGGGGGAAGAAGCTTTCTTT
TRBV15,TRBD1,-,TRBJ2-2,CATSSRAGTGGTGELFF,TGTGCCACCAGCAGCCGCGCCGGGACAGGGGGGACCGGGGAGCTGTTTTTT
TRBV7-6,-,-,TRBJ1-5,CASSPASTVGQQRPQHF,TGTGCCAGCAGCCCAGCCTCGACGGTCGGCCAACAGAGGCCCCAGCATTTT
TRBV6-1,TRBD2,few,TRBJ2-1,CASTKLAGVNEQFF,TGTGCCAGCACAAAACTAGCGGGGGTCAATGAGCAGTTCTTC
TRBV7-9,TRBD2,-,TRBJ2-5,CASSPRLAKETQYF,TGTGCCAGCAGCCCAAGACTAGCGAAAGAGACCCAGTACTTC
TRBV21-1,-,-,TRBJ2-5,CASTKGQGVSEIQETQYF,TGTGCCAGCACCAAGGGACAGGGGGTTTCCGAGATCCAAGAGACCCAGTACTTC
TRBV7-2,-,-,TRBJ2-1,CASSLSGSYNEQFF,TGTGCCAGCAGCTTATCGGGTTCCTACAATGAGCAGTTCTTC
TRBV7-8,TRBD1,-,TRBJ2-6,CASSPGQAGANVLTF,TGTGCCAGCAGCCCTGGACAGGCTGGGGCCAACGTCCTGACTTTC
TRBV7-9,-,-,TRBJ2-3,CASKAGHTDTQYF,TGTGCCAGCAAGGCGGGGCACACAGATACGCAGTATTTT
TRBV7-6,-,-,TRBJ2-1,CASSLGTNRAPYNEQFF,TGTGCCAGCAGCTTAGGTACAAACAGGGCCCCCTACAATGAGCAGTTCTTC
TRBV14,TRBD1,-,TRBJ1-4,CASSQGLQGAANEKLFF,TGTGCCAGCAGCCAGGGCCTACAGGGGGCGGCTAATGAAAAACTGTTTTTT
TRBV27,-,-,TRBJ2-7,CASSLSRVAYNEQYF,TGTGCCAGCAGTTTATCGAGGGTAGCGTATAACGAGCAGTACTTC
TRBV14,-,-,TRBJ1-2,CASSQGSGDFFYGYTF,TGTGCCAGCAGCCAAGGGTCTGGTGACTTTTTCTATGGCTACACCTTC
TRBV13,-,-,TRBJ1-2,CASSTYTGNYGYTF,TGTGCCAGCAGCACCTATACAGGGAACTATGGCTACACCTTC
TRBV9,-,-,TRBJ2-2,CASSPLGPDTGELFF,TGTGCCAGCAGCCCACTAGGCCCTGACACCGGGGAGCTGTTTTTT
TRBV7-6,TRBD1,-,TRBJ2-7,CASSLFGTGDLVAYEQYF,TGTGCCAGCAGCTTATTTGGAACAGGGGACCTAGTGGCCTACGAGCAGTACTTC
TRBV27,TRBD2,-,TRBJ2-3,CASSGVSGRYTQYF,TGTGCCAGCAGTGGGGTTAGCGGGAGGTATACGCAGTATTTT
TRBV21-1,-,-,TRBJ2-7,CASSNGLAGPYEQYF,TGTGCCAGCAGCAACGGTTTAGCGGGGCCCTACGAGCAGTACTTC
TRBV25-1,TRBD2,-,TRBJ2-5,CATTYQNKGLADQETQYF,TGTGCCACCACATATCAAAACAAGGGACTAGCGGACCAAGAGACCCAGTACTTC
TRBV5-5,TRBD1,-,TRBJ1-2,CASRTDRGYGYTF,TGTGCCAGCAGAACCGACAGGGGCTATGGCTACACCTTC
TRBV6-5,-,-,TRBJ2-2,CASTSSVAGELFF,TGTGCCAGCACCTCTAGCGTGGCCGGGGAGCTGTTTTTT
TRBV5-6,-,-,TRBJ2-7,CASSFLVGVSYEQYF,TGTGCCAGCAGCTTCCTTGTGGGAGTGTCCTACGAGCAGTACTTC
TRBV6-1,TRBD2,-,TRBJ2-7,CAISGSSYEQYF,TGTGCCATTAGCGGGAGCTCCTACGAGCAGTACTTC
TRBV2,-,-,TRBJ2-7,CASNTGFYEQYF,TGTGCCAGCAACACAGGGTTCTACGAGCAGTACTTC
TRBV19,-,-,TRBJ1-5,CASSTPTEGSVDQPQHF,TGTGCCAGTAGTACCCCGACGGAGGGCTCGGTGGATCAGCCCCAGCATTTT
TRBV30,-,-,TRBJ1-1,CAWSVIPDSGAFF,TGTGCCTGGAGTGTTATTCCGGACAGTGGGGCTTTCTTT
TRBV11-1,TRBD1,-,TRBJ1-1,CASSPDRDAAFF,TGTGCCAGCAGCCCCGACAGGGACGCAGCTTTCTTT
TRBV7-2,-,-,TRBJ2-7,CASSSTVIEQYF,TGTGCCAGCAGCTCGACAGTCATCGAGCAGTACTTC
TRBV4-2,TRBD1,-,TRBJ2-3,CASSVQGGFTDTQYF,TGTGCCAGCAGCGTTCAAGGGGGCTTCACAGATACGCAGTATTTT
TRBV5-4,TRBD2,-,TRBJ2-5,CASSFTTSGQETQYF,TGTGCCAGCAGCTTTACAACTAGCGGGCAAGAGACCCAGTACTTC
TRBV6-6,-,-,TRBJ2-3,CASNPRGESTDTQYF,TGTGCCAGCAACCCCCGGGGAGAAAGCACAGATACGCAGTATTTT
TRBV27,-,-,TRBJ2-7,CASRTGTPYEQYF,TGTGCCAGCAGAACCGGGACTCCCTACGAGCAGTACTTC
TRBV5-1,-,-,TRBJ2-2,CASSLVEKVGELFF,TGCGCCAGCAGCTTGGTAGAGAAAGTCGGGGAGCTGTTTTTT
TRBV6-5,TRBD2,-,TRBJ2-7,CASSSTSGSSYEQYF,TGTGCCAGCAGCTCGACTAGCGGGAGCTCCTACGAGCAGTACTTC
TRBV2,-,-,TRBJ2-5,CASNGGGSETQYF,TGTGCCAGCAATGGAGGAGGGAGTGAGACCCAGTACTTC
TRBV4-1,-,-,TRBJ1-2,CASSQGRSRDGYGYTF,TGCGCCAGCAGCCAAGGTCGGAGTCGCGATGGCTATGGCTACACCTTC
TRBV5-1,TRBD2,-,TRBJ2-1,CASSPVAGLAYNEQFF,TGCGCCAGCAGCCCTGTAGCGGGTCTAGCCTACAATGAGCAGTTCTTC